This T cell receptor beta chain was profiled in a study of T cell repertoires in cytomegalovirus infection (dated by TCRdb to about 2019). At the level of the whole study: The peptide stimulations were aimed at well-studied HLA-B-restricted epitopes as well as recently identified HLA-C-restricted CMV epitopes, whose presentation resists viral immunomodulation. Donor HLA type was relevant to the analysis, because carriage of CMV infection together with the matching HLA type was indicated by public TCR beta signatures.

Spanning cysteine to phenylalanine, the CDR3 consists of 14 amino acids. Kept here is only the CDR3 DNA, which spans 42 bases and is read in frame from base 1. The V end gives up 4 bases and the J end 9 bases, leaving 8 bases in the junction not matched to a gene. Per the germline V gene, SGHTA is the CDR1 and FQGTGA is the CDR2. Sequencer: Illumina HiSeq 1500. TCRdb ran its own pipeline on the public reads, namely fastp trimming at Q25 and MiXCR clone calling, and kept in-frame beta chains. Rows with one shared CDR3 protein collapse into an entry with the most common genes and DNA. For this sample the table gives hundreds of thousands of distinct CDR3 sequences, of which roughly 30% were detected only once. The leading ten clones occupy around an eighth of the sample. The label giving this sample's treatment or condition can be read as: in vitro stimulation with specific CMV peptide epitopes to enrich CMV-specific T cells.

General findings and caveats noted by the study authors: The ex vivo response was dominated by HLA-C-restricted CMV-specific TCR beta clonotypes, which also provided the single most frequent clonotype in two of eight donors. In both this cohort and an independent 352-donor cohort, the cumulative frequency of public TCR beta family members distinguished carriers of CMV infection plus the relevant HLA type.

This clonotype was seen a few times. The antigen it recognizes is unknown. Base qualities are not recorded, but no much larger clone differs from it by a single base. Sequenced material: cultured CD8+ T cells from PBMCs, taken from culture after CMV antigen stimulation. The chain couples TRBV7-3 to TRBJ1-1; 10 of the junction bases match TRBD1. The TCR comes from a human donor in good health (CMV status not recorded). Some clones in this sample may be carry-over from other donors' samples. The DNA sequence follows: TGTGCCAGCAGCTCCGAATACGACAGGGGGCAAGCTTTCTTT. It encodes CASSSEYDRGQAFF.